The following is a T cell receptor beta chain sequence with its context. The data belong to a study of blood T cell repertoires in COVID-19. Study background: The origin of the acute and convalescent COVID-19 samples was the United States, Italy and Spain.

CDR3 length: 15 residues. Germline assignment: CDR1 MDHEN and CDR2 SYDVKM. J was trimmed by 5 bases and V by 6 bases; bases with no gene match: 6. Profiling relied on immunoSEQ multiplex PCR, and the TCRdb table lists in-frame clones only, not all of them. The sample holds about 120,000 clones, over 75% seen once. The receptor was isolated from a woman at least 80 years old with acute or convalescent COVID-19. V and J are TRBV28 and TRBJ1-5; 11 bases map to TRBD1. Specimen: peripheral blood. Here the CDR3 reads CASRDPDRGHQPQHF. The DNA of the CDR3 is TGTGCCAGCAGAGACCCGGACAGGGGGCATCAGCCCCAGCATTTT.